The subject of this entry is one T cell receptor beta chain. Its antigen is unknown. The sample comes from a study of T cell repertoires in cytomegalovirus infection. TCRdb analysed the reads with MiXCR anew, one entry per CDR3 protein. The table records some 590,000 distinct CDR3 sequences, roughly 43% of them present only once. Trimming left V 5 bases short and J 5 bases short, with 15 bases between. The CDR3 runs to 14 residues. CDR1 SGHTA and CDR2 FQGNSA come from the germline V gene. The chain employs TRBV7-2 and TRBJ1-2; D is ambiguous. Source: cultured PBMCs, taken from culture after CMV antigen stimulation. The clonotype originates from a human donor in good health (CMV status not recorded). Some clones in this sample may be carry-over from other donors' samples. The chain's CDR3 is CASSRTPDGYGYTF. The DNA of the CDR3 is TGTGCCAGCAGCCGAACTCCGGATGGGTATGGCTACACCTTC. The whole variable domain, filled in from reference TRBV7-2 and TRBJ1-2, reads GAGVSQSPSNKVTEKGKDVELRCDPISGHTALYWYRQSLGQGLEFLIYFQGNSAPDKSGLPSDRFSAERTGGSVSTLTIQRTQQEDSAVYLCASSRTPDGYGYTFGSGTRLTVV.